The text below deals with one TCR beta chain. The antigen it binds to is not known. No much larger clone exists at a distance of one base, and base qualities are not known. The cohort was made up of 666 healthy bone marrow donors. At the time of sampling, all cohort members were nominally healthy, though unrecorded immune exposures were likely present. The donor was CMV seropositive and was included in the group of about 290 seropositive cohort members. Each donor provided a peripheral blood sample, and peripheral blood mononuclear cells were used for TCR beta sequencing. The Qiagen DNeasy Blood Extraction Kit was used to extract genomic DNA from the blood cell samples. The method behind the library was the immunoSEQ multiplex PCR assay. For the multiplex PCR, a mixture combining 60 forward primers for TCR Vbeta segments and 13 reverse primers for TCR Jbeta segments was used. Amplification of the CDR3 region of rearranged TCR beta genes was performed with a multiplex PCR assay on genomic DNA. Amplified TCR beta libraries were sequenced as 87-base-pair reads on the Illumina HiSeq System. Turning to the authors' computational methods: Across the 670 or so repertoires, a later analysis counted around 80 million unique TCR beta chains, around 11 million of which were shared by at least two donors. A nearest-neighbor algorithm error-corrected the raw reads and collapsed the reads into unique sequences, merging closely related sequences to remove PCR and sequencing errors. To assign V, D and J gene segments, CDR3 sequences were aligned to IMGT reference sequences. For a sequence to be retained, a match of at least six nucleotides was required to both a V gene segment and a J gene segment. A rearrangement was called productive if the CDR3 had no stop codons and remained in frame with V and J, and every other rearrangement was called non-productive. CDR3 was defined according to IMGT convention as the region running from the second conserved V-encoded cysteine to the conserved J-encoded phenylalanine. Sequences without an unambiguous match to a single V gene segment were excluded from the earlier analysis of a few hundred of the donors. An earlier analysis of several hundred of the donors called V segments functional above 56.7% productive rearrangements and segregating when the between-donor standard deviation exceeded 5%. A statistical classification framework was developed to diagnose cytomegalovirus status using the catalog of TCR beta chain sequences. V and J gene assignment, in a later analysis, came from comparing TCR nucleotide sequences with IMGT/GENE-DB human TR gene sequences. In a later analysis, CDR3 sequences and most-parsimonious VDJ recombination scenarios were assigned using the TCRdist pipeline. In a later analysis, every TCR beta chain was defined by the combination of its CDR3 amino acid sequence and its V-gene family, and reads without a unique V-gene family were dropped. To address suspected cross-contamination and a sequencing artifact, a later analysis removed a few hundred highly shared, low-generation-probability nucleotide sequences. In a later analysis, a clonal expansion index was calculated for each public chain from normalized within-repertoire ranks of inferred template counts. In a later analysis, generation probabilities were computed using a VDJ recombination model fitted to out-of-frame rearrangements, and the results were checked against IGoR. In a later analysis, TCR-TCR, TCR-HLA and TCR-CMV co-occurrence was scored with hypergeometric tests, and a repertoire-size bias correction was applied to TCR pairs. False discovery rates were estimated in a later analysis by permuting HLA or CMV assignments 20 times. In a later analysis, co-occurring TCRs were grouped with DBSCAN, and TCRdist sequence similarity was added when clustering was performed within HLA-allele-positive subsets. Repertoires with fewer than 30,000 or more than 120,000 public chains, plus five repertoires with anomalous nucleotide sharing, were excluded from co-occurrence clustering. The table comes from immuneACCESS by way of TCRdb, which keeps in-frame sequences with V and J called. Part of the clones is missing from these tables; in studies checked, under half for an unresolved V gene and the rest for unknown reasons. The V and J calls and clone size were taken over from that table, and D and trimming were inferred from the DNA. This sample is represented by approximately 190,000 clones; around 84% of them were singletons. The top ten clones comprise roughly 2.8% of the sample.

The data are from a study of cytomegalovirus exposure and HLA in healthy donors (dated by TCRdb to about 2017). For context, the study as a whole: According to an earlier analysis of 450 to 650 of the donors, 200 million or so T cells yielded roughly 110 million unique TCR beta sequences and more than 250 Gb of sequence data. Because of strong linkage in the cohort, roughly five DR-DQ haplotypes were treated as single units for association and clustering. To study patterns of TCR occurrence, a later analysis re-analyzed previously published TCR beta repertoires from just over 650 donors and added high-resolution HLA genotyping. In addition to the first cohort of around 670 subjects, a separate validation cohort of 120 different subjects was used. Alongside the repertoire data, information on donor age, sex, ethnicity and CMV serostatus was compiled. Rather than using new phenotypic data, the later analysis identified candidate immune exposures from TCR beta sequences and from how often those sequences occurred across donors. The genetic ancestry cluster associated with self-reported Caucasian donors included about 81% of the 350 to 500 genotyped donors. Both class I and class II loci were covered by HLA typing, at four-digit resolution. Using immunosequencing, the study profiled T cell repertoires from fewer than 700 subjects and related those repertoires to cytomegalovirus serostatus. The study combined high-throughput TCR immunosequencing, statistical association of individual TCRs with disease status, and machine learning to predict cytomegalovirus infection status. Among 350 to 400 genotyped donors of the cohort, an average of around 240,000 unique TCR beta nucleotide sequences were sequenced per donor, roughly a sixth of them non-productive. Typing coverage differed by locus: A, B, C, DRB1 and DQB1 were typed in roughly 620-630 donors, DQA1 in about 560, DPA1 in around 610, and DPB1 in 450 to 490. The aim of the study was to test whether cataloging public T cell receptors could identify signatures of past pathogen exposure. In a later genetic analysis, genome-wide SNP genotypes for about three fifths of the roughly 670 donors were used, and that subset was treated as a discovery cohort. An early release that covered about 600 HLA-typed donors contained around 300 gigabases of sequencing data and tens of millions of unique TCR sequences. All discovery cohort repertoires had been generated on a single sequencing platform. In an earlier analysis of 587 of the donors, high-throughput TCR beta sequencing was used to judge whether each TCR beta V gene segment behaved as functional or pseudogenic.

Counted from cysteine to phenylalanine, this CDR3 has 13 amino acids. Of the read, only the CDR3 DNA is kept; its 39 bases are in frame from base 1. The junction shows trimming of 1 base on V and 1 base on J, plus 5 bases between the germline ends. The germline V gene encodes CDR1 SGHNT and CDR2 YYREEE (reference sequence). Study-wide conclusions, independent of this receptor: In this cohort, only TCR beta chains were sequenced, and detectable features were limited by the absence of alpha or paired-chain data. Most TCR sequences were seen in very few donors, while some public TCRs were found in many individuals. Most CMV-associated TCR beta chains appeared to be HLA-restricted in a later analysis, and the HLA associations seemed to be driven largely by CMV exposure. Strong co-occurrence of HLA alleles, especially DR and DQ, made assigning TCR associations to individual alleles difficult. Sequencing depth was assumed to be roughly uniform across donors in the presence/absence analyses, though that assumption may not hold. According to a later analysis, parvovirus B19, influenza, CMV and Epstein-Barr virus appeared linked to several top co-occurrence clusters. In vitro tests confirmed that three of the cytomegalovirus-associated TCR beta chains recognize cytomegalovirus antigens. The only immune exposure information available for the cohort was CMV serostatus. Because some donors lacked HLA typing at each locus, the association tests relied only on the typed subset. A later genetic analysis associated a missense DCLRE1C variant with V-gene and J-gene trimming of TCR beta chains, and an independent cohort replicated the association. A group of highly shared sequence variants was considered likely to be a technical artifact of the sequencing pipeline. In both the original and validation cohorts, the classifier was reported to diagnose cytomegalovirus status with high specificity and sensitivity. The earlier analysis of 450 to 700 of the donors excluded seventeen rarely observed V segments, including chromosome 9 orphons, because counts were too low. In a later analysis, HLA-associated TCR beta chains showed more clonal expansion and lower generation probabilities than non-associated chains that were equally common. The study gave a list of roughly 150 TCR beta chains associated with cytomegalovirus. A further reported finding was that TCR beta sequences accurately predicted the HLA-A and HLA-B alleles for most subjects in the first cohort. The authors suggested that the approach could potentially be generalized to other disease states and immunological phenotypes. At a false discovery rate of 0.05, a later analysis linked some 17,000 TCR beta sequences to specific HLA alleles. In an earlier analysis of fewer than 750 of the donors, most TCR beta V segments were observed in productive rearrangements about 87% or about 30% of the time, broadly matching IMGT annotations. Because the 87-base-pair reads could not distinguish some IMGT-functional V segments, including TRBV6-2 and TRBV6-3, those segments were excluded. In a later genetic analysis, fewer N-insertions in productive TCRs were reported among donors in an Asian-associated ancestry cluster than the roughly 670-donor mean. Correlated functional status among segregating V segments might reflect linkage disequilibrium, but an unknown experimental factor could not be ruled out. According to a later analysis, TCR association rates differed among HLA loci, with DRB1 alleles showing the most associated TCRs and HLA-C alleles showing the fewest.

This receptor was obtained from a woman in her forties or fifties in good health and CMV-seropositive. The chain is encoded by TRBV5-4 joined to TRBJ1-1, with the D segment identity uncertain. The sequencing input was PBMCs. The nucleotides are TGTGCCAGCAGCTTGCTGGCGAACACTGAAGCTTTCTTT. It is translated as CASSLLANTEAFF.